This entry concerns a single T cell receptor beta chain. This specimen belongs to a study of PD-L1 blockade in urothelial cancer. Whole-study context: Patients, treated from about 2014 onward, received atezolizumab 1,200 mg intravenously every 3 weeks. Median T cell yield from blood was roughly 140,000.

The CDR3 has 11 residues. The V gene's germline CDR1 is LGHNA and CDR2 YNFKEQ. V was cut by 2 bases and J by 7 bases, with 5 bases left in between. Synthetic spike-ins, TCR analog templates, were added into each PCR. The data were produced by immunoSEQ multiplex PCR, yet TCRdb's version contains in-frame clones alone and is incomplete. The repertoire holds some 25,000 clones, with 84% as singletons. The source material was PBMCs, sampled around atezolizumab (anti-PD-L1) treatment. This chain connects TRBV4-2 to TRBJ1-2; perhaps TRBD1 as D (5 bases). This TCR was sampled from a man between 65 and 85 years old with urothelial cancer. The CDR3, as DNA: TGTGCCAGCAGCCAAAGGGGTGGCTACACCTTC. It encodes CASSQRGGYTF.